This record concerns one T cell receptor beta chain sequence. Its target is unknown. This record comes from a study of cytomegalovirus exposure and HLA in healthy donors. As for the study in general: In an early release, HLA-typed donors contributed 90 million or so unique TCR sequences.

Broader study findings: Accounts indicate the classifier identified cytomegalovirus status with strong specificity and sensitivity. Some public TCRs appeared in many individuals, while most sequences were rare. Earlier results showed most TCR beta V segments being productive about 90% or about 30% of the time.

The study ran its PCR with 60 Vbeta and 13 Jbeta primers. The protocol was immunoSEQ multiplex PCR, while the TCRdb copy is restricted to in-frame clones and leaves out a portion. The sample shows about 120,000 clones, over 75% of them seen only once. V lost 2 bases and J 4 bases, leaving 11 bases between the germline ends. Germline CDR1 is MDHEN and CDR2 is SYDVKM. There are 14 residues in the CDR3. The receptor was isolated from a man younger than 30 in good health and CMV-seropositive. The specimen was PBMCs. The J gene is TRBJ2-5, the V gene TRBV28, with D unresolved. The CDR3 DNA reads TGTGCCAGCAGTTTAAACATGGGCGCAGAGACCCAGTACTTC. It yields the protein CASSLNMGAETQYF.